Listed here is a single TCR beta chain. Germline V lookup: CDR1 SNHLY, CDR2 FYNNEI. The CDR3 spans 12 residues. V lost 6 bases, J lost 10 bases, and 13 bases lay in between. This sample was included in a study of blood T cell repertoires in COVID-19. Study-level background: Whether acute or convalescent, the COVID-19 samples came from the United States, Italy and Spain. T cells, B-cell-depleted T cells, or PBMCs provided the cDNA or gDNA that served as material.

As processed by the authors: Reference gene primer amplification yielded estimated nucleated cell counts. Profiling relied on immunoSEQ multiplex PCR, and the TCRdb table lists in-frame clones only, not all of them. V and J calls and clone size are given by that table; D and trimming were obtained from the DNA. Among about 97,000 clones, about nine tenths were seen once, and the ten largest hold 1.7%. This TCR was sampled from a man in his sixties with acute or convalescent COVID-19. The chain has TRBV2 and TRBJ2-1; possibly TRBD1 for D (6 bases). Sequencing was carried out using peripheral blood. CDR3 DNA sequence: TGTGCCAGCAGACCCCTCGGGACAGAGCAGTTCTTC. Translating gives CASRPLGTEQFF.